These T cell receptor beta chains were read from a single sample in a study of T cell responses to AZD1222 COVID-19 vaccine. TCRdb keeps only in-frame clones here, not all; method: immunoSEQ multiplex PCR. The sample holds approximately 97,000 clones, 85% to 90% seen once. Sequencing was performed on peripheral blood, taken on day 0 of AZD1222 vaccination. The receptors were gathered from an adult in good health. The CDR3 runs from the conserved cysteine through the conserved F or W. D genes are given only for firm matches. Clone size is shown for a subset of rows, as once, few, many or a class of expanded clone.

>few|TRBJ1-6|TRBD1|14|TRBV2
TGTGCCAGCAGCCGACAGGGGGAGGATTCACCCCTCCACTTT
CASSRQGEDSPLHF
>.|TRBJ1-2|TRBD1|16|TRBV6-2/TRBV6-3
TGTGCCAGCAGTTACTCGGGAGGAGGGGGCACCTTCGGCTACACCTTC
CASSYSGGGGTFGYTF
>once|TRBJ2-7|.|15|TRBV6-5
TGTGCCAGCAGTTACGGCCCTAGCGAAGCCTACGAGCAGTACTTC
CASSYGPSEAYEQYF
>.|TRBJ2-1|.|15|TRBV7-2
TGTGCCAGCAGCCAGGGGATAGCGAAGAACAATGAGCAGTTCTTC
CASSQGIAKNNEQFF
>.|TRBJ2-7|.|15|TRBV5-1
TGCGCCAGCAGCTTGTTAGCACCGACCAGTGGGGAGCAGTACTTC
CASSLLAPTSGEQYF
>.|TRBJ2-7|TRBD1|13|TRBV5-5
TGTGCCAGCAGCATGGGACAGGGAGCCGAGCAGTACTTC
CASSMGQGAEQYF
>.|TRBJ2-1|TRBD2|15|TRBV7-9
TGTGCCAGCAGCACAGGGACTAGCGGGTACAATGAGCAGTTCTTC
CASSTGTSGYNEQFF
>.|TRBJ1-5|.|14|TRBV19
TGTGCCAGTAGTAGTATGGCCACCTATCAGCCCCAGCATTTT
CASSSMATYQPQHF
>.|TRBJ1-4|.|13|TRBV5-1
TGCGCCAGCAGCTTGCCGGAGGGCGAAAAACTGTTTTTT
CASSLPEGEKLFF
>.|TRBJ2-7|.|15|TRBV28
TGTGCCAGCAGCCCCGTCGACAGACCCCAGCCCGAGCAGTACTTC
CASSPVDRPQPEQYF
>.|TRBJ1-4|.|14|TRBV28
TGTGCCAGCAGTTTTGGATCAACTAATGAAAAACTGTTTTTT
CASSFGSTNEKLFF
>.|TRBJ1-6|TRBD1|16|TRBV2
TGTGCCAGCAGTGAGGACAGGACAGGGTATAATTCACCCCTCCACTTT
CASSEDRTGYNSPLHF
>.|TRBJ2-1|.|15|TRBV5-1
TGCGCCAGCAGCACCCGGGACCGGTCCTACAATGAGCAGTTCTTC
CASSTRDRSYNEQFF
>.|TRBJ1-1|.|13|TRBV6-6
TGTGCCAGCAAAAACGAGGGATACACTGAAGCTTTCTTT
CASKNEGYTEAFF